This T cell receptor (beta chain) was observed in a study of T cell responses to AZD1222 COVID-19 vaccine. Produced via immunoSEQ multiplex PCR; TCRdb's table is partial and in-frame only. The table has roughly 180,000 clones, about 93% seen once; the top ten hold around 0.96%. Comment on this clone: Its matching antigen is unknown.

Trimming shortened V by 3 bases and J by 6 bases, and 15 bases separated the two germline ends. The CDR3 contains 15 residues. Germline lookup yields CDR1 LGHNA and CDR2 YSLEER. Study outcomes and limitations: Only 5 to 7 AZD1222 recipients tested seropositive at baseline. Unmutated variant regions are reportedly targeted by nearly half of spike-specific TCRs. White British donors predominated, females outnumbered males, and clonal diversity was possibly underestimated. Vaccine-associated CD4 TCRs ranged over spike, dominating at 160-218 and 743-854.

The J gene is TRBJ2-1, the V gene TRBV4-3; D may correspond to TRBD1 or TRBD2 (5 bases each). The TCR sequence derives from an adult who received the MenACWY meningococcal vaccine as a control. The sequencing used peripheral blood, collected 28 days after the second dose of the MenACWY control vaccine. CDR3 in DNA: TGCGCCAGCAGCCACGGGTTGGGGGAAGGCAATGAGCAGTTCTTC. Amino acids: CASSHGLGEGNEQFF.